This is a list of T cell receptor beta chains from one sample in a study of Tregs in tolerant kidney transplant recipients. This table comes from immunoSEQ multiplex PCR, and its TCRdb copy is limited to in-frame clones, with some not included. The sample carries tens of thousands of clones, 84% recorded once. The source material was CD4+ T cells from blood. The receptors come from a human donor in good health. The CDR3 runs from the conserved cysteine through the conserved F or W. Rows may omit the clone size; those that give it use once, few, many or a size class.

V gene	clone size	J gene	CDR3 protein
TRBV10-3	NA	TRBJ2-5	CAISEGDRVQETQYF
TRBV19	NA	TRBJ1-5	CASSITGVRSRTPSYRAQHF
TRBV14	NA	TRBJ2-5	CASSQGWTNQETQYF
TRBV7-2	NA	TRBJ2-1	CASSLAGRVNEQFF
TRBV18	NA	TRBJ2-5	CASSPGSLETQYF
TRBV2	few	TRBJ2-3	CASSEGGGPSFGGSTDTQYF
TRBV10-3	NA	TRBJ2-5	CAISEIPDPLQETQYF
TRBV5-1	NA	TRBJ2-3	CASSFGDRRSDTQYF
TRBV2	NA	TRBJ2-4	CASSPGQGEAKNIQYF
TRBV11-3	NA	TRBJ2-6	CASSWASGANVLTF
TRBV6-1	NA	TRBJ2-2	CATSLAGLNTGELFF
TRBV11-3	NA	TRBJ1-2	CASSTRPSVGGWIYGYTF
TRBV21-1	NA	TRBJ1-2	CASSKAKLGRVHTGKLCGYTF
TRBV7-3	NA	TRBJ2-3	CASSSRLARADTQYF
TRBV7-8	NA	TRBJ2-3	CASSDPGSEQYF
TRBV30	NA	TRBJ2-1	CAWSVLLAEKQFF
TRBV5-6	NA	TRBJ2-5	CASSLRALGQTQYF
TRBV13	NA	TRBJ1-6	CASSLGVASGTLSPLHF
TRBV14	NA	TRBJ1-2	CASSQQGAGYGYTF
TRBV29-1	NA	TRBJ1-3	CSVEGGPGQGSGNTIYF
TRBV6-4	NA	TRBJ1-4	CASSIRTGADVDNEKLFF
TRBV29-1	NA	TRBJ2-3	CSVEDPKMGVDTQYF